This TCR beta chain appears in the sequencing data of a study of shared clonotypes between healthy human individuals. Background on the study: Three CD4 naive, three CD4 memory, two CD8 naive and one CD8 memory plate were used per donor.

TCRdb's table, derived via immunoSEQ multiplex PCR, lists solely in-frame clones and lacks some. The data hold just over 2,000,000 clones, with roughly 95% observed a single time. Looked up from germline, CDR1 is MNHNY and CDR2 is SVGAGI (reference sequence). The CDR3 extends over 16 amino acids. With 8 bases removed from V and 4 bases from J, the gap between germline ends came to 24 bases. Details on this clone: Its antigen remains unknown.

Study-wide results and caveats: Investigators collected only blood, and repertoires in tissues likely differ.

Donors included only healthy HIV-negative adults lacking recent acute infections or vaccinations. CD4+ cells yielded CD45RA+ naive and CD45RA-negative memory subsets. This receptor was taken from a man younger than 35 in good health. Specimen: naive CD4+ T cells sorted from blood. Subset here: CD45RA+ positively selected. The V and J genes are TRBV6-6 and TRBJ2-7; perhaps D is TRBD1 or TRBD2 (7 bases each). CDR3 region: CASGPQGRGVIYEQYF. The CDR3 DNA reads as TGTGCCAGCGGCCCACAGGGGAGGGGAGTCATTTACGAGCAGTACTTC.